This TCR beta chain was recovered during a study of cytomegalovirus exposure and HLA in healthy donors (dated by TCRdb to about 2017). Background for the entire study: An earlier analysis of several hundred of the donors reported approximately 300 Gb of sequence data and 117 million unique TCR beta sequences obtained from 150 million to 200 million T cells. Donor age, sex, ethnicity and CMV serostatus were compiled alongside the repertoire data. Among 300 to 500 genotyped donors of the cohort, an average of roughly 230,000 unique TCR beta nucleotide sequences was sequenced per donor, of which approximately 19% were non-productive. Around 300 gigabases of sequencing data and approximately 84 million unique TCR sequences were included in an early release covering over 600 HLA-typed donors. Five DR-DQ haplotypes were handled as single units for association and clustering, since linkage in the cohort was strong. Typing coverage differed by locus: A, B, C, DRB1 and DQB1 were typed in about 620-630 donors, DQA1 in 522, DPA1 in some 570, and DPB1 in approximately 450. Every repertoire in the discovery cohort had been generated on one and the same sequencing platform. The study aimed to test whether signatures of past pathogen exposure could be identified by cataloging public T cell receptors. Rather than using new phenotypic data, the later analysis identified candidate immune exposures from TCR beta sequences and from how often those sequences occurred across donors. The T cell repertoires of around 730 subjects were profiled by immunosequencing and related to cytomegalovirus serostatus. HLA typing included class I and class II loci at four-digit resolution. An earlier analysis of fewer than 700 of the donors applied high-throughput TCR beta sequencing to assess whether each TCR beta V gene segment acted as functional or pseudogenic. To study patterns of TCR occurrence, a later analysis re-analyzed previously published TCR beta repertoires from several hundred donors and added high-resolution HLA genotyping. A separate validation cohort of approximately 130 different subjects was used in addition to the approximately 610-subject first cohort. Of the approximately 400 genotyped donors, 75% to 85% were placed in the genetic ancestry cluster associated with self-reported Caucasian donors. In a later genetic analysis, genome-wide SNP genotypes for about three fifths of the roughly 670 donors were used, and that subset was treated as a discovery cohort. The study combined high-throughput TCR immunosequencing, statistical association of individual TCRs with disease status, and machine learning to predict cytomegalovirus infection status.

According to the germline V gene, CDR1 reads ENHRY and CDR2 reads SYGVKD. Trimming costs V 6 bases and J 6 bases, and their ends lie 18 bases apart. The CDR3 contains 14 residues, cysteine and phenylalanine counted. Only the CDR3 DNA is retained, 42 bases long and in frame from the first base. The cohort comprised 710 or so healthy bone marrow donors. At the time of sampling, all cohort members were nominally healthy, though unrecorded immune exposures were likely present. The donor tested CMV seropositive, placing the donor among the roughly 270 seropositive members of the cohort. Every donor gave a peripheral blood sample, and the peripheral blood mononuclear cells from that sample were used for TCR beta sequencing. Genomic DNA extraction from the blood cell samples was performed with the Qiagen DNeasy Blood Extraction Kit. A word on this clone: What this receptor recognizes is not known. It has no much larger one-base neighbor in the sample; base qualities were not kept.

The library relied on the immunoSEQ multiplex PCR assay. For the multiplex PCR, a mixture combining 60 forward primers for TCR Vbeta segments and 13 reverse primers for TCR Jbeta segments was used. The CDR3 region of rearranged TCR beta genes was amplified from genomic DNA with a multiplex PCR assay. The Illumina HiSeq System was used to sequence the amplified TCR beta libraries as 87-base-pair reads. In the authors' own workflow: In a later analysis, 80 million or so unique TCR beta chains were counted across the 500 to 850 repertoires, and approximately 11 million of these chains were shared by at least two donors. A nearest-neighbor algorithm error-corrected the raw reads and collapsed the reads into unique sequences, merging closely related sequences to remove PCR and sequencing errors. To assign V, D and J gene segments, CDR3 sequences were aligned to IMGT reference sequences. For a sequence to be retained, a match of at least six nucleotides was required to both a V gene segment and a J gene segment. A rearrangement counted as productive if the CDR3 had no stop codons and remained in frame with V and J, and every other rearrangement counted as non-productive. CDR3 was defined according to IMGT convention as the region running from the second conserved V-encoded cysteine to the conserved J-encoded phenylalanine. The earlier analysis of some 580 of the donors excluded any sequence lacking an unambiguous match to a single V gene segment. In an earlier analysis of 587 of the donors, V segments were called functional above 56.7% productive rearrangements and were called segregating when the between-donor standard deviation exceeded 5%. A statistical classification framework was developed to diagnose cytomegalovirus status using the catalog of TCR beta chain sequences. A later analysis assigned V and J genes by comparing TCR nucleotide sequences with IMGT/GENE-DB human TR gene sequences. A later analysis assigned CDR3 sequences and most-parsimonious VDJ recombination scenarios with the TCRdist pipeline. In a later analysis, every TCR beta chain was defined by the combination of its CDR3 amino acid sequence and its V-gene family, and reads without a unique V-gene family were dropped. A later analysis removed 500 to 650 highly shared, low-generation-probability nucleotide sequences to deal with suspected cross-contamination and a sequencing artifact. In a later analysis, a clonal expansion index for each public chain was calculated from normalized within-repertoire ranks of inferred template counts. Generation probabilities in a later analysis came from a VDJ recombination model fitted to out-of-frame rearrangements, and those results were checked against IGoR. In a later analysis, TCR-TCR, TCR-HLA and TCR-CMV co-occurrence was scored with hypergeometric tests, and a repertoire-size bias correction was applied to TCR pairs. In a later analysis, false discovery rates were estimated by permuting HLA or CMV assignments 20 times. In a later analysis, co-occurring TCRs were grouped using DBSCAN, with TCRdist sequence similarity added in when clustering inside HLA-allele-positive subsets. Repertoires with fewer than 30,000 or more than 120,000 public chains were left out of co-occurrence clustering, as were four to six repertoires with anomalous nucleotide sharing. Imported from immuneACCESS, the table was reduced by TCRdb to in-frame sequences with V and J called. These copies leave out some clones; in studies compared against another copy, an unresolved V gene accounts for under half, and the cause of the remainder is not known. For V, J and clone size, that table is used; D and trimming come from the DNA. In this sample the table shows about 190,000 clones, more than 60% of which occur a single time. The top ten clones comprise approximately 2% of the sample.

Points the paper makes about the study in general: A later analysis reported that several top co-occurrence clusters appeared linked to parvovirus B19, influenza, CMV and Epstein-Barr virus. Some IMGT-functional V segments, including TRBV6-2 and TRBV6-3, could not be told apart with the 87-base-pair reads, so those segments were excluded. The cohort was sequenced for TCR beta chains only, and without alpha or paired-chain data the features that could be detected were limited. In an earlier analysis of fewer than 750 of the donors, most TCR beta V segments were observed in productive rearrangements about 90% or about 30% of the time, broadly matching IMGT annotations. A further reported finding was that TCR beta sequences accurately predicted the HLA-A and HLA-B alleles for most subjects in the first cohort. A cluster of highly shared sequence variants was judged likely to be a technical artifact of the sequencing pipeline. Correlated functional status among segregating V segments might be attributable to linkage disequilibrium, but an unknown experimental factor could not be ruled out. About 15 rarely observed V segments, including chromosome 9 orphons, were excluded from the earlier analysis of 550 to 700 of the donors because counts were too low. Compared with equally common non-associated chains, HLA-associated TCR beta chains in a later analysis were more clonally expanded and had lower generation probabilities. Across donors, most TCR sequences were observed very rarely, whereas some public TCRs were present in many individuals. In vitro tests confirmed that three of the cytomegalovirus-associated TCR beta chains recognize cytomegalovirus antigens. A total of roughly 160 TCR beta chains were listed by the study as associated with cytomegalovirus. Assigning TCR associations to individual alleles was difficult when HLA alleles, especially DR and DQ, strongly co-occurred. Most CMV-associated TCR beta chains appeared to be HLA-restricted in a later analysis, and the HLA associations seemed to be driven largely by CMV exposure. Because some donors lacked HLA typing at each locus, the association tests relied only on the typed subset. Cytomegalovirus status was reported to be diagnosed by the classifier with high specificity and sensitivity in both the original and validation cohorts. In a later genetic analysis, a missense DCLRE1C variant was associated with V-gene and J-gene trimming of TCR beta chains, and the association was replicated in an independent cohort. CMV serostatus was the only immune exposure information available for the cohort. Compared with the approximately 700-donor mean, donors in an Asian-associated ancestry cluster had fewer N-insertions in productive TCRs, according to a later genetic analysis. Presence/absence analyses assumed roughly uniform sequencing depth across donors, an assumption that may not hold. The authors suggested that the approach could potentially be extended to other disease states and immunological phenotypes. In a later analysis, over 15,000 TCR beta sequences were associated with specific HLA alleles at a false discovery rate of 0.05. A later analysis found that TCR association rates varied across HLA loci, with DRB1 alleles showing the most associated TCRs and HLA-C alleles the fewest.

The sample was PBMCs. This TCR was sampled from a woman aged 25 to 39 in good health and CMV-seropositive. In this chain, TRBV10-3 is recombined with TRBJ2-7, with TRBD2 perhaps the D gene, on 5 matching bases. The sequenced DNA: TGTGCCATCAGGAGGGAAATCCAGAATGGCGAGCAGTACTTC. This gives the protein CAIRREIQNGEQYF.